This T cell receptor beta chain was found in a study of blood T cells in healthy people across ages. General study results and limits: Among long-lived donors, naive CD4+ cells were more numerous and diversity higher than in aged donors. Roughly linear declines in TCR beta diversity per million T cells occurred with age. Changes in expanded clonotypes were possibly confounded, as the CMV status of donors was unknown.

This clonotype was detected only a few times. The antigen is undetermined. Using a J-beta primer mix together with a sample-barcoded 5' primer, a second PCR was run for roughly 6 to 12 cycles. Using its own MiXCR run on the 5' RACE reads, TCRdb lists one record per CDR3 protein. Of over a million distinct CDR3 sequences listed, about 45% are singletons. V dropped 6 bases and J dropped 2 bases, with 16 bases sitting between them. The CDR3 loop spans 15 amino acids. In germline, CDR1 is MNHEY, CDR2 SVGEGT. V and J are TRBV6-2 or TRBV6-3 and TRBJ2-5; D not certain. Input material: blood. The origin of this receptor is a woman aged 18 to 35 in good health. The CDR3 DNA sequence: TGTGCCAGCAGCTTTCTAGAGACCCTACAAGAGACCCAGTACTTC. Its protein is CASSFLETLQETQYF.